This TCR beta chain was sequenced during a study of beta chain features in type 1 diabetes. Study-level background: Across the samples, some 99 million sorted cells were examined in total. Study-level results: Healthy donors had naive, central memory and Treg TCRB repertoires that appeared less similar than those seen among patients.

Reverse transcribing all isolated RNA meant expressed TCRB transcripts were sequenced. About 3.7 million reads per sample were averaged for naive, central memory and regulatory samples. TCRdb's copy holds only in-frame clones and misses some; the assay was immunoSEQ multiplex PCR. The repertoire holds 300,000 to 450,000 clones, with roughly an eighth as singletons. One heparinised blood draw averaging roughly 120 mL was given by each donor. This CDR3 contains 17 residues. Trimming cost V 0 bases and J 2 bases; bases outside gene matches: 5. The V gene's germline CDR1 is MGHRA and CDR2 YSYEKL. On this clone: Its cognate antigen is unknown.

The chain combines TRBV4-1 with TRBJ2-1, with TRBD2 matching over 9 bases. Sequenced sample: naive CD4+ T cells from blood. The source is a man between 18 and 35 years old in good health. CDR3 residues: CASSQDRGGGAYNEQFF. CDR3 sequence (DNA): TGCGCCAGCAGCCAAGATCGGGGCGGGGGGGCCTACAATGAGCAGTTCTTC.